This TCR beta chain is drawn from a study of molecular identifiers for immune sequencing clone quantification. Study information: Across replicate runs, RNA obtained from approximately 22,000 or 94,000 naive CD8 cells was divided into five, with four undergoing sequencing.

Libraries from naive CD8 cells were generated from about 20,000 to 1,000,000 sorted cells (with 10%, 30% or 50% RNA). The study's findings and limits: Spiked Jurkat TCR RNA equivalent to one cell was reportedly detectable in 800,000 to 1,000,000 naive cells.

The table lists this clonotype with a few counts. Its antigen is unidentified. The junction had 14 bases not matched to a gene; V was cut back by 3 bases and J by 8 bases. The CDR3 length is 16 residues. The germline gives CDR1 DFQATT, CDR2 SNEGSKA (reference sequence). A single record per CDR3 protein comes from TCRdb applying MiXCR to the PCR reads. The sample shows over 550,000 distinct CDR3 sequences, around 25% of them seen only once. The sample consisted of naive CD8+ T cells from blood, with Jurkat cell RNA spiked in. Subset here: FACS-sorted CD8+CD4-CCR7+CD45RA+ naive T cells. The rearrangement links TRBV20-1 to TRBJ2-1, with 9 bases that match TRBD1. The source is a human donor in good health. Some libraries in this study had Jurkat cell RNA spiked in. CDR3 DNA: TGCAGTGCTAGGTCAGACCGGGACAGGGATTTCGATGAGCAGTTCTTC. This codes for CSARSDRDRDFDEQFF.